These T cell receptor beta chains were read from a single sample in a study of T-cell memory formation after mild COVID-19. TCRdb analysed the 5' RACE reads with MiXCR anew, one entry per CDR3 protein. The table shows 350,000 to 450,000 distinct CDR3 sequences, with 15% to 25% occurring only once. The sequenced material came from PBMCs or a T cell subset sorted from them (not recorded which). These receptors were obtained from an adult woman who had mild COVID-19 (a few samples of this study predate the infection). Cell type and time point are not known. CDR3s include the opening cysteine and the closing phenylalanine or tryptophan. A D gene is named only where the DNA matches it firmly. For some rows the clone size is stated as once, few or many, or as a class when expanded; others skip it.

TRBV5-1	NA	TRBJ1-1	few	TGCGCCAGCAGCTTGATGGGCAGAGCGAACACTGAAGCTTTCTTT	CASSLMGRANTEAFF
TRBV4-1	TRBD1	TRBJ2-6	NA	TGCGCCAGCAGCCAGGGGACAGGGGGGGGCTTGGGGGCCAACGTCCTGACTTTC	CASSQGTGGGLGANVLTF
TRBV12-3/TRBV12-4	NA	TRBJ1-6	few	TGTGCCAGCAGTTTGAGGGGTGGTAATTCACCCCTCCACTTT	CASSLRGGNSPLHF
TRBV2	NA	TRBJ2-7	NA	TGTGCCAGCAGTGCGAAAGGATTCTCCTACGAGCAGTACTTC	CASSAKGFSYEQYF
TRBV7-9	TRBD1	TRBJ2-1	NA	TGTGCCAGCAGCTACAGGGGTACCTACAATGAGCAGTTCTTC	CASSYRGTYNEQFF
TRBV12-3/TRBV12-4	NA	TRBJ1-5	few	TGTGCCAGCAGTTTAGGGACGAATCAGCCCCAGCATTTT	CASSLGTNQPQHF
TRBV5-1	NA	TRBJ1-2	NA	TGCGCCAGCAGCTTGTCGGGTGCATTAAGCTACACCTTC	CASSLSGALSYTF
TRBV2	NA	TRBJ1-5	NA	TGTGCCAGCAGTTCAGGGGCGAGAGGTAATCAGCCCCAGCATTTT	CASSSGARGNQPQHF
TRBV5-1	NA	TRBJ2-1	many	TGCGCCAGCAGCTTGATAGTTTCTGATGAGCAGTTCTTC	CASSLIVSDEQFF
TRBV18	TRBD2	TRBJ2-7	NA	TGTGCCAGCTCATCTCGTCCGGGACTAGCGGTTCGGTCCTACGAGCAGTACTTC	CASSSRPGLAVRSYEQYF
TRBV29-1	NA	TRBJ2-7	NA	TGCAGCGTTGAACAGGGGCCCTACGAGCAGTACTTC	CSVEQGPYEQYF
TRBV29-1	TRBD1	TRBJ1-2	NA	TGCAGCGTTGGTTGGGACAGGGGGCAGGATGGCTACACCTTC	CSVGWDRGQDGYTF
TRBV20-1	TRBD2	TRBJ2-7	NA	TGCAGTGCGGCGGGACTAGCGTACGAGCAGTACTTC	CSAAGLAYEQYF
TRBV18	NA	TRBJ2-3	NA	TGTGCCAGCTCCCGTGGACCAAGCACAGATACGCAGTATTTT	CASSRGPSTDTQYF
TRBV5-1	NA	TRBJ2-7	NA	TGCGCCAGCAGCTTGGCTGGAGAAAACCCCTACGAGCAGTACTTC	CASSLAGENPYEQYF
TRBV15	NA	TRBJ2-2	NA	TGTGCCACCAGCCCCGACAGTCTGACCGGGGAGCTGTTTTTT	CATSPDSLTGELFF
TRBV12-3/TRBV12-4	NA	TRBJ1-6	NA	TGTGCCAGCAGTTTCTCCCAAGGGCATAATTCACCCCTCCACTTT	CASSFSQGHNSPLHF
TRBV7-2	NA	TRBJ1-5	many	TGTGCCAGCAGCTTAAGGGGGGGGGCTGGCAATCAGCCCCAGCATTTT	CASSLRGGAGNQPQHF
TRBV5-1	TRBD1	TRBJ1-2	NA	TGCGCCAGCAGCTCTGGACAGGGTCGGTATGGCTACACCTTC	CASSSGQGRYGYTF
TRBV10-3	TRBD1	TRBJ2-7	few	TGTGCCATCAGTACGACAGGGCTTGGGACGGTCGATGGTTCCGAGCAGTACTTC	CAISTTGLGTVDGSEQYF
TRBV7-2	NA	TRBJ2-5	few	TGTGCCAGCAGCCCCCGACTAGGAAGCGGTCAAGAGACCCAGTACTTC	CASSPRLGSGQETQYF
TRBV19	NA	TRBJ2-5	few	TGTGCCAGTAGTAGGAATAGCAGGTGGACACAAGAGACCCAGTACTTC	CASSRNSRWTQETQYF
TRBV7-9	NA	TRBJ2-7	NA	TGTGCCAGCACCGGGACGACAGGACGATACTACGAGCAGTACTTC	CASTGTTGRYYEQYF
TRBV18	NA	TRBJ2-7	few	TGTGCCAGCTCACCGTTCTGGGGGGCGGAGTACGAGCAGTACTTC	CASSPFWGAEYEQYF
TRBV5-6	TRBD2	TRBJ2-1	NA	TGTGCCAGCAGCCGGGGAGCGGGGAGCTACAATGAGCAGTTCTTC	CASSRGAGSYNEQFF
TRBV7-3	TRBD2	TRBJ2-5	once	TGTGCCAGCAGAGCCGGGGGGGCGGGAGAGACCCAGTACTTC	CASRAGGAGETQYF
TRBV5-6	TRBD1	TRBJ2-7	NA	TGTGCCAGCAGCTTGGGGACAGGGTTAAGGGAGCAGTACTTC	CASSLGTGLREQYF
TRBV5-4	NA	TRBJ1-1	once	TGTGCCAGCAGCTTGGAGAAGGGGGGCACTGAAGCTTTCTTT	CASSLEKGGTEAFF
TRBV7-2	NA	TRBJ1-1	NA	TGTGCCAGCAGCTTATGGGGGGCGCGACGTAGGACTGAAGCTTTCTTT	CASSLWGARRRTEAFF
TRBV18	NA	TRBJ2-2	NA	TGTGCCAGCTCGAAGGACAGGAACACCGGGGAGCTGTTTTTT	CASSKDRNTGELFF
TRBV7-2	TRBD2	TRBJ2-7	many	TGTGCCAGCAGCTTAGCCTTCCAAGCGGGAAACGCCTACGAGCAGTACTTC	CASSLAFQAGNAYEQYF
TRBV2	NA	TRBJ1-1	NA	TGTGCCAGCAGTGAAGCGCTTCGGGGGGACACTGAAGCTTTCTTT	CASSEALRGDTEAFF
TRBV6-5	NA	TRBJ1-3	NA	TGTGCCAGCAGTTACTCCAGGACAGCCGCGAGTGGAAACACCATATATTTT	CASSYSRTAASGNTIYF
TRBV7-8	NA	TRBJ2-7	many	TGTGCCAGCAGCTTAGAGACTAATCCCTACGAGCAGTACTTC	CASSLETNPYEQYF
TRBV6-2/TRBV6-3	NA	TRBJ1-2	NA	TGTGCCAGCACCCGGGGAGGACGTACTGGCTACACCTTC	CASTRGGRTGYTF
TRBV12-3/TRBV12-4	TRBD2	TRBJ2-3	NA	TGTGCCAGCAGTTGGACTAGCGGGAGCCCTCCAGATACGCAGTATTTT	CASSWTSGSPPDTQYF
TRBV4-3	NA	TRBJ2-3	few	TGCGCCAGCAGCCATGGATCCCGTCCAGATACGCAGTATTTT	CASSHGSRPDTQYF
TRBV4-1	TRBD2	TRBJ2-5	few	TGCGCCAGCAGCCAAGGGGGGACTAGCGCTGCAGAGACCCAGTACTTC	CASSQGGTSAAETQYF
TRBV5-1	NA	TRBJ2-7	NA	TGCGCCAGCAGCTTGGGGACAGCCAATTCCTACGAGCAGTACTTC	CASSLGTANSYEQYF
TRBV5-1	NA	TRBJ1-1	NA	TGCGCCAGCAGCTTGTGGGGGGACACTGAAGCTTTCTTT	CASSLWGDTEAFF
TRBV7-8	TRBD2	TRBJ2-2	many	TGTGCCAGCAGTCCGGGACTAGCGGGGGTCGGGGAGCTGTTTTTT	CASSPGLAGVGELFF
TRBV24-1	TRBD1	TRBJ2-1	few	TGTGCCACCAGTGGTATTACAGGGGTTCACAATGAGCAGTTCTTC	CATSGITGVHNEQFF
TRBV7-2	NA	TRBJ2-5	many	TGTGCCAGCAGCTTAGGCGGGACAGATGAGACCCAGTACTTC	CASSLGGTDETQYF
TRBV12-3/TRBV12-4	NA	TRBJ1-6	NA	TGTGCCAGCAGCATAGGGGAAACCAATTCACCCCTCCACTTT	CASSIGETNSPLHF
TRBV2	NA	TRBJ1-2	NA	TGTGCCAGCAAGCTAGGCCTTAACTATGGCTACACCTTC	CASKLGLNYGYTF
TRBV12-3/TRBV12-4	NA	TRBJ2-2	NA	TGTGCCAGCAGTTCCGTAAACCCTGCGGCCGGGGAGCTGTTTTTT	CASSSVNPAAGELFF
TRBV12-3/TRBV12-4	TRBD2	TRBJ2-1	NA	TGTGCCAGCAGTGACGGACTAGCCCCCTACAATGAGCAGTTCTTC	CASSDGLAPYNEQFF
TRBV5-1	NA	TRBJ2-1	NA	TGCGCCAGCAGCTTGGCTGGACCCACTCTGGATGAGCAGTTCTTC	CASSLAGPTLDEQFF
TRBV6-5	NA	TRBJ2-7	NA	TGTGCCAGCATCAAGAGCGGACCGACCTACGAGCAGTACTTC	CASIKSGPTYEQYF
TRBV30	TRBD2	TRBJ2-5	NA	TGTGCCTGGAGCCTAGGAGCGGGACAAGAGACCCAGTACTTC	CAWSLGAGQETQYF
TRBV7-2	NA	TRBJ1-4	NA	TGTGCCAGCAGCCCACGGGACGGCCTGGGTGAAAAACTGTTTTTT	CASSPRDGLGEKLFF
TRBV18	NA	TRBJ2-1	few	TGTGCCAGCTCACCAATCTTCGGGCAGTTCTTC	CASSPIFGQFF
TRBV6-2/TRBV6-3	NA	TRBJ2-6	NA	TGTGCCAGCAGCAGCTCAGGGGCTGGGGCCAACGTCCTGACTTTC	CASSSSGAGANVLTF
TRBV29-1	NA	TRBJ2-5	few	TGCAGCGTTGAGGACTTGGACAGAGAAGAGACCCAGTACTTC	CSVEDLDREETQYF
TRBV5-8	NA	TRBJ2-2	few	TGTGCCAGCAGCTCGAGGAGGGGCCGACAAAACACCGGGGAGCTGTTTTTT	CASSSRRGRQNTGELFF
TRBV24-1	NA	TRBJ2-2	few	TGTGCCACCAGTGAACCGGCCTTGGCCGGGGAGCTGTTTTTT	CATSEPALAGELFF
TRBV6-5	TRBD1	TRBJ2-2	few	TGTGCCAGCAGTTTAGGGGGCTATGACACCGGGGAGCTGTTTTTT	CASSLGGYDTGELFF